The 10 T cell receptor beta chains below were found in one sample sequenced in a study of blood T cells in healthy people across ages. The use of a sample-barcoded 5' primer and a J-beta primer mix characterized a second PCR of about 6 to 11 cycles. TCRdb analysed the 5' RACE reads with MiXCR anew, one entry per CDR3 protein. Among 1.5 million to 2 million distinct CDR3 sequences listed, around 35% were seen once. The specimen was blood. These receptor sequences come from a woman in her twenties or thirties in good health.

Notes on this clonotype: A junction end diverges from the germline sequence, so it may reflect a read error. The chain has TRBV27 and TRBJ2-6; D is possibly TRBD2 (5 bases). CDR1 and CDR2 from the germline V gene are MNHEY and SMNVEV (reference sequence). The CDR3 is 15 residues long. The CDR3 nucleotides read TGTGCCGGCAGTGGAGGACCTGGTGTGGCCAACGTCCTGACTTTC. As protein: CAGSGGPGVANVLTF. Variable domain in full (rest from reference TRBV27 and TRBJ2-6): EAQVTQNPRYLITVTGKKLTVTCSQNMNHEYMSWYRQDPGLGLRQIYYSMNVEVTDKGDVPEGYKVSRKEKRNFPLILESPSPNQTSLYFCAGSGGPGVANVLTFGAGSRLTVL.

The chain combines TRBV20-1 with TRBJ2-2; TRBD2 matches at 11 bases. Germline V CDR1 and CDR2: DFQATT, SNEGSKA (reference sequence). After removal of 0 bases from V and 8 bases from J, the junction contained 5 bases not matched to a gene. The length of the CDR3 is 15 residues. This CDR3 is CSARETTSGVGELFF. The CDR3 nucleotides read TGCAGTGCTAGAGAGACGACTAGCGGGGTTGGGGAGCTGTTTTTT.

In the case of this clonotype: Just one base apart from a much larger clone, this may be a read error. CDR3 in DNA: TGTGCCACCAGCAGTGCCCCCCGGGACGAACACAATGAGCGGTTCTTC. Translating it yields CATSSAPRDEHNERFF. This sequence joins TRBV15 and TRBJ2-1; D could derive from TRBD1 or TRBD2 (5 bases each). Germline V lookup: CDR1 LNHNV, CDR2 YYDKDF (reference sequence). This CDR3 spans 16 amino acids.

This clonotype came up once. As the CDR3 is not closed by the conserved phenylalanine or tryptophan, this likely results from a read error. This chain links TRBV11-3 with TRBJ2-3; 9 bases line up with TRBD1. The V gene's germline CDR1 is SGHNT and CDR2 YENEEA. The CDR3 is 15 residues long. V lost 5 bases and J lost 3; bases outside the gene matches: 6. CDR3 sequence reads: CASSRGQGETDTQYL. The CDR3 nucleotides read TGTGCCAGCAGCCGGGGACAGGGAGAAACAGATACGCAGTATTTG.

In regard to this clonotype: A read error may produce the germline difference seen at one junction end. The chain uses TRBV7-3 and TRBJ2-1, with TRBD1 identical over 9 bases. Germline V CDR1 and CDR2: SGHTA, FQGTGA. The CDR3 runs 18 residues. The CDR3 DNA follows: TGTGCCAGCAGCTTAATGCCGGGGCGGACAGGGGTCCACAATGAGCGGTTCTTC. Translating it yields CASSLMPGRTGVHNERFF.

The V and J genes are TRBV6-5 and TRBJ1-1; 10 bases agree with TRBD1. The germline gives CDR1 MNHEY, CDR2 SVGAGI. CDR3 length: 15 amino acids. Trimming took 7 bases from V and 4 from J; bases not matched to a gene: 9. This CDR3 reads CASIRDRGMGTEAFF. DNA for the CDR3: TGTGCCAGCATAAGGGACAGGGGAATGGGCACTGAAGCTTTCTTT.

This clonotype has only a few counts. The J gene is TRBJ1-4, the V gene TRBV29-1; D uncertain. Germline-derived CDR1 and CDR2 are SQVTM and ANQGSEA. V was cut by 4 bases and J by 0 bases, with 6 bases left in between. The CDR3 consists of 13 residues. The CDR3 sequence is CSVAAATNEKLFF. The CDR3 nucleotides are TGCAGCGTTGCTGCTGCAACTAATGAAAAACTGTTTTTT.

The chain combines TRBV6-2 or TRBV6-3 with TRBJ2-3; 8 bases are a match to TRBD1. The V segment lost 4 bases and the J segment 5 bases; nucleotides outside the gene matches: 23. This CDR3 contains 20 residues. In germline, CDR1 is MNHEY, CDR2 SVGEGT. The CDR3 loop reads CASSFTSGTGKKGGGDTQYF. Here the CDR3 DNA reads TGTGCCAGCAGTTTTACTTCCGGGACAGGAAAAAAGGGAGGCGGAGATACGCAGTATTTT.

The chain uses TRBV20-1 and TRBJ2-5; TRBD2 matches at 10 bases. V dropped 2 bases and J dropped 9; count of bases not matched to a gene: 18. Germline V lookup: CDR1 DFQATT, CDR2 SNEGSKA (reference sequence). The CDR3 is made up of 17 amino acids. DNA for the CDR3: TGCAGTGCTAGAAGCATACGGACTAGCGGAGGGAGTGGGGCCCAGTACTTC. It is translated as CSARSIRTSGGSGAQYF.

The V gene is TRBV27, the J gene TRBJ2-7; 8 nucleotides agree with TRBD1. From germline, CDR1 is MNHEY and CDR2 SMNVEV (reference sequence). CDR3 length: 13 amino acids. V dropped 10 bases and J dropped 0; count of bases not matched to a gene: 5. The CDR3 DNA reads TGTGCCACCGGGACAGGATACTCCTACGAGCAGTACTTC. Amino acid sequence: CATGTGYSYEQYF.